The 29 T cell receptor beta chains below were found in one sample sequenced in a study of Ad26.COV2.S vaccination and SARS-CoV-2 variants. Sample treatment: roughly 20 received Ad26.COV2.S at low or high dose, single or two shots; roughly five received placebo; per-sample allocation not given. After the first vaccine or placebo injection, samples were drawn on day 63. TCRdb's table, derived via immunoSEQ multiplex PCR, lists solely in-frame clones and lacks some. The data contain a few hundred thousand clones, roughly 90% of them singletons. Sequencing used peripheral blood, obtained in a trial of Ad26.COV2.S vaccine versus placebo. Every receptor here comes from a person between 18 and 65 years old who received the Ad26.COV2.S COVID-19 vaccine or a placebo.

This chain connects TRBV7-9 to TRBJ2-3; maybe TRBD2 (5 bases). The germline V gene encodes CDR1 SEHNR and CDR2 FQNEAQ (reference sequence). Trimming pared 1 base from V and 2 bases from J, leaving 10 bases between. This CDR3 is 15 amino acids long. CDR3 nucleotides: TGTGCCAGCAGCTTAGTCGGACTTCCCACAGATACGCAGTATTTT. Encoded protein: CASSLVGLPTDTQYF.

The chain carries TRBV6-5 and TRBJ2-1, with 12 bases lining up with TRBD2. With V trimmed by 7 bases and J by 8 bases, 9 bases remained unmatched. Per the germline V gene, CDR1 is MNHEY and CDR2 is SVGAGI. The length of the CDR3 is 15 residues. The CDR3 DNA is TGTGCCAGCAACCTACTAGCGGGGGGAGGGGATGAGCAGTTCTTC. It yields the protein CASNLLAGGGDEQFF.

This chain connects TRBV11-2 to TRBJ2-3; TRBD2 aligns across 11 bases. The germline gives CDR1 SGHAT, CDR2 FQNNGV. Losses at the gene ends were 5 bases for V and 6 bases for J; bases not matched to a gene: 10. The CDR3 has 16 residues. Here the CDR3 reads CASSLYSGGALDTQYF. Here the CDR3 DNA reads TGTGCCAGCAGCCTATATAGCGGGGGGGCCTTGGATACGCAGTATTTT.

The genes are TRBV7-8 and TRBJ2-7; D perhaps matches TRBD1 (6 bases). The CDR3 is made up of 15 amino acids. Deletions cut 4 bases from V and 3 bases from J, with 16 bases between. Germline CDR1 and CDR2: SGHVS and FQNEAQ. The CDR3 DNA reads as TGTGCCAGCAGCTCTAGAGGACAGCGTTTCTACGAGCAGTACGTC. Protein: CASSSRGQRFYEQYV.

CDR3 in DNA: TGTGCCATCGACGAGGGGGTAGCGGGCACTGAAGCTTTCTTT. Its translation: CAIDEGVAGTEAFF. V gene TRBV10-3 combines with J gene TRBJ1-1, with D possibly TRBD1 on 6 matching bases. The CDR3 is 14 amino acids. Trimming removed 8 bases from V and 4 bases from J, with 17 bases in between. The germline CDR1 and CDR2 sequences are ENHRY and SYGVKD.

The V and J genes are TRBV19 and TRBJ1-2, with TRBD1 as a possible D gene (6 bases). This CDR3 contains 15 residues. Between the trimmed V and J ends, which lost 7 bases and 0 bases, there was a span of 15 bases. Germline V gene lookup returns CDR1 LNHDA and CDR2 SQIVND (reference sequence). The DNA of the CDR3 is TGTGCCAGTATTTCTACAGGGCGAGCTAACTATGGCTACACCTTC. This encodes CASISTGRANYGYTF.

The V call is TRBV5-8, the J call TRBJ1-5; D remains ambiguous. V lost 3 bases and J lost 4, with 5 bases in between. CDR1 SGHTS and CDR2 YDEGEE come from the germline V gene. This CDR3 is 12 amino acids long. The CDR3 loop is CASSSLNQPQHF. The CDR3 DNA follows: TGTGCCAGCAGCTCATTAAATCAGCCCCAGCATTTT.

The V call is TRBV4-3, the J call TRBJ1-3; D is uncertain. Trimming took 0 bases from V and 0 from J, leaving 6 bases between them. Per the germline V gene, CDR1 is LGHNA and CDR2 is YSLEER. The CDR3 consists of 15 residues. The CDR3 spells CASSQDSSSGNTIYF. As DNA, the CDR3 is TGCGCCAGCAGCCAAGACAGCAGCTCTGGAAACACCATATATTTT.

This chain connects TRBV28 to TRBJ1-1; D is perhaps TRBD1 (6 bases). This CDR3 is built from 18 residues. V gave up 5 bases and J gave up 1 base, with 23 bases separating them. The V gene's germline CDR1 is MDHEN and CDR2 SYDVKM. The CDR3 DNA follows: TGTGCCAGCAGTCCTTTATTAGGGACACGCAGGGAGAACACTGAAGCTTTCTTT. Residues: CASSPLLGTRRENTEAFF.

This clone was seen once. The chain uses TRBV5-6 and TRBJ2-7; D is undetermined. The germline V gene has CDR1 SGHDT and CDR2 YYEEEE. Trimming took off 3 bases at V and 3 bases at J, with 7 bases between the two ends. CDR3 length: 12 amino acids. The chain's CDR3 is CASSSYSYEQYF. CDR3 in DNA: TGTGCCAGCAGCTCCTACAGCTACGAGCAGTACTTC.

The chain employs TRBV7-9 and TRBJ2-2, with D perhaps matching TRBD1 (6 bases). The CDR3 contains 14 residues. Germline CDR1 SEHNR, CDR2 FQNEAQ (reference sequence). Deletions cut 2 bases from V and 5 bases from J, with 9 bases between. The CDR3 nucleotides read TGTGCCAGCAGCTTATTAAGGGGGACCGGGGAGCTGTTTTTT. It specifies CASSLLRGTGELFF.

This clone appeared a single time. The chain is built from TRBV6-6 and TRBJ1-1; the match to TRBD1 covers 11 bases. Germline V gene lookup returns CDR1 MNHNY and CDR2 SVGAGI (reference sequence). With V trimmed by 4 bases and J by 10 bases, 11 bases remained unmatched. There are 15 residues in the CDR3. The DNA for the CDR3 is TGTGCCAGCAGTTTCTCGGGACAGGGGGTGTCTGGAGCTTTCTTT. Its protein is CASSFSGQGVSGAFF.

As concerns this clone: The junction departs from the called germline gene at one end, perhaps through a read error. This chain links TRBV7-9 with TRBJ2-1, with 15 bases identical to TRBD2. CDR1 is SEHNR and CDR2 is FQNEAQ in the germline V gene (reference sequence). There are 14 residues in the CDR3. CDR3 nucleotides: TGTGCCAGCAGCGGGGGACTAGCGGGAGGAAATTCGGTCTTC. Protein: CASSGGLAGGNSVF.

CDR3 nucleotides: TGTGCCAGCAGACGGGACAGGGGGCTTGATGGCAATCAGCCCCAGCATTTT. Its translation: CASRRDRGLDGNQPQHF. The rearrangement links TRBV9 to TRBJ1-5; 12 bases align to TRBD1. The CDR3 contains 17 residues. V trimming: 5 bases; J trimming: 2 bases; junction bases outside the gene matches: 8. CDR1 SGDLS and CDR2 YYNGEE come from the germline V gene.

The chain carries TRBV27 and TRBJ1-6; 8 bases are shared with TRBD1. Losses at the gene ends were 3 bases for V and 9 bases for J; bases not matched to a gene: 10. The CDR3 length is 16 residues. CDR1 and CDR2 (germline): MNHEY, SMNVEV (reference sequence). The CDR3 region has the DNA TGTGCCAGCAGTTTTCAGGGGGCAGGGGGCGGTTCACCCCTCCACTTT. It codes for CASSFQGAGGGSPLHF.

The chain carries TRBV9 and TRBJ2-5; TRBD2 matches at 10 bases. The V and J ends lost 4 bases and 5 bases, in that order; junction bases with no gene match: 8. Looked up from germline, CDR1 is SGDLS and CDR2 is YYNGEE. The CDR3 covers 15 residues. The chain's CDR3 is CASSPLAGAGETQYF. CDR3 coding DNA: TGTGCCAGCAGCCCGCTAGCGGGAGCGGGGGAGACCCAGTACTTC. Complete variable domain (other parts from reference TRBV9 and TRBJ2-5): DSGVTQTPKHLITATGQRVTLRCSPRSGDLSVYWYQQSLDQGLQFLIQYYNGEERAKGNILERFSAQQFPDLHSELNLSSLELGDSALYFCASSPLAGAGETQYFGPGTRLLVL.

The V call is TRBV19, the J call TRBJ1-3, with D uncertain. V was cut by 2 bases and J by 7 bases, with 15 bases left in between. CDR1 and CDR2 (germline): LNHDA, SQIVND (reference sequence). The CDR3 consists of 15 residues. The CDR3 protein is CASSIKSWAGNTIYF. The CDR3 nucleotides read TGTGCCAGTAGTATAAAGTCCTGGGCCGGGAACACCATATATTTT.

In regard to this clone: Sequence at one end of the junction differs from germline and may be a read error. The chain is built from TRBV7-8 and TRBJ1-1; D perhaps matches TRBD1 (6 bases). The CDR3 extends over 16 amino acids. Germline V CDR1 and CDR2: SGHVS, FQNEAQ. CDR3 sequence: CASSLAPRGGNTEAFF. DNA of the CDR3: TGTGCCAGCAGCCTAGCCCCCAGGGGCGGAAACACTGAAGCTTTCTTT.

The gene calls are TRBV18 and TRBJ2-5; unclear D gene. This CDR3 comprises 14 residues. Germline values: CDR1 KGHSH, CDR2 LQKENI. Deletions cut 0 bases from V and 4 bases from J, with 9 bases between. CDR3 nucleotides: TGTGCCAGCTCACCACCGTCGTTCCCAGAGACCCAGTACTTC. This gives the protein CASSPPSFPETQYF.

J is TRBJ2-7 and V is TRBV4-3; no clear D. Germline lookup yields CDR1 LGHNA and CDR2 YSLEER. Trimming took 1 base from V and 4 from J, leaving 11 bases between them. The CDR3 contains 14 residues. The CDR3 here is CASSQAAFQYEQYF. Here the CDR3 DNA reads TGCGCCAGCAGCCAAGCCGCGTTCCAATACGAGCAGTACTTC.

V usage is TRBV7-8 and J usage is TRBJ2-4; D might be TRBD1 (6 bases). The CDR3 totals 17 residues. V was clipped by 8 bases and J by 0 bases, with 20 bases between them. Germline CDR1 and CDR2: SGHVS and FQNEAQ. The CDR3 nucleotides read TGTGCCAGCGAACCTTACAGGGAGCATTTAGCCAAAAACATTCAGTACTTC. Translation gives CASEPYREHLAKNIQYF. The entire variable domain, with the rest obtained from reference TRBV7-8 and TRBJ2-4, is as follows: GAGVSQSPRYKVAKRGQDVALRCDPISGHVSLFWYQQALGQGPEFLTYFQNEAQLDKSGLPSDRFFAERPEGSVSTLKIQRTQQEDSAVYLCASEPYREHLAKNIQYFGAGTRLSVL.

Only one count was recorded for this clone. The chain combines TRBV18 with TRBJ1-1, with D perhaps matching TRBD1 (5 bases). Germline lookup yields CDR1 KGHSH and CDR2 LQKENI. V dropped 5 bases and J dropped 2 bases, with 12 bases sitting between them. The CDR3 is 14 residues long. The CDR3 region has the DNA TGTGCCAGCTCAGGCAGGGCGGCCAACACTGAAGCTTTCTTT. It translates to CASSGRAANTEAFF. Filled out from reference TRBV18 and TRBJ1-1, the complete variable domain reads NAGVMQNPRHLVRRRGQEARLRCSPMKGHSHVYWYRQLPEEGLKFMVYLQKENIIDESGMPKERFSAEFPKEGPSILRIQQVVRGDSAAYFCASSGRAANTEAFFGQGTRLTVV.

V is TRBV29-1 and J is TRBJ2-2; 7 positions match TRBD1. The CDR3 has 12 amino acids. Germline CDR1 is SQVTM and CDR2 is ANQGSEA. V lost 4 bases, J lost 6 bases, and 2 bases stayed unmatched. The DNA of the CDR3 is TGCAGCGTTGTAGGGACAGCCGGGGAGCTGTTTTTT. Translated: CSVVGTAGELFF.

The chain carries TRBV5-1 and TRBJ2-3; no firm D call. Germline loops: CDR1 SGHRS, CDR2 YFSETQ. The CDR3 length is 17 residues. V lost 6 bases to trimming and J lost 2 bases, with 22 bases between them. This chain's CDR3 is CASTSGPPITSTDTQYF. The CDR3 bases are TGCGCCAGCACCTCCGGCCCGCCAATAACCTCCACAGATACGCAGTATTTT.

The gene calls are TRBV27 and TRBJ2-7; D is ambiguous. The germline CDR1 and CDR2 sequences are MNHEY and SMNVEV (reference sequence). CDR3 size: 13 residues. V lost 2 bases and J lost 12, with 17 bases in between. In DNA form, the CDR3 reads TGTGCCAGCAGTTTAGGCAGGTACGACCCGCGGTACGTC. Amino acids: CASSLGRYDPRYV.

The chain combines TRBV19 with TRBJ1-5; D unresolved. Germline V CDR1 and CDR2: LNHDA, SQIVND (reference sequence). This CDR3 has 13 residues. Trimming shortened V by 5 bases and J by 3 bases, and 8 bases separated the two germline ends. CDR3 bases: TGTGCCAGTAGTCTCAATCCCAATCAGCCCCAGCATTTT. The encoded protein is CASSLNPNQPQHF.

The J gene is TRBJ2-5, the V gene TRBV9; possibly TRBD1 for D (6 bases). The germline CDR1 and CDR2 sequences are SGDLS and YYNGEE. CDR3 length equals 14 residues. Trimming took 5 bases from V and 2 from J, leaving 13 bases between them. CDR3 region: CASSSDRQQETQYF. The CDR3 nucleotides are TGTGCCAGCAGTTCGGACAGACAACAAGAGACCCAGTACTTC.

The chain is built from TRBV5-1 and TRBJ1-6; D is ambiguous. Deletions cut 3 bases from V and 10 bases from J, with 11 bases between. The CDR3 is made up of 13 amino acids. Germline CDR1 SGHRS, CDR2 YFSETQ. CDR3 nucleotide sequence: TGCGCCAGCAGCTGGGAGGACCGGTCACCCCTCCACTTT. It is translated as CASSWEDRSPLHF.

V is TRBV4-1 and J is TRBJ1-1; D is possibly TRBD1 (5 bases). The germline gives CDR1 MGHRA, CDR2 YSYEKL. Trimming stripped 1 base from V and 1 base from J, with 10 bases between. The CDR3 is 15 residues long. CDR3 DNA sequence: TGCGCCAGCAGCCAAGGCGGACAAGCGAACACTGAAGCTTTCTTT. Translated, it gives CASSQGGQANTEAFF.